A selection of T cell receptor beta chains follows, all from one sample in a study of radiotherapy plus CTLA-4 blockade in lung cancer. The data were produced by immunoSEQ multiplex PCR, yet TCRdb's version contains in-frame clones alone and is incomplete. The table has about 97,000 clones, approximately 75% seen once. The sequencing used peripheral blood, collected from a patient treated with radiotherapy plus ipilimumab. All receptors come from a human donor with non-small cell lung cancer who had a partial response to radiotherapy plus ipilimumab. Some clones in this sample may be carry-over from other donors' samples. Each CDR3 is given with its conserved first and last residue. The D gene is left open where the match is weak. For some rows the clone size is stated as once, few or many, or as a class when expanded; others skip it.

D	size	V	J	DNA	CDR3
TRBD1	-	TRBV6-6	TRBJ2-1	TGTGCCAGCAGGCGGACAGGGTCCTACAATGAGCAGTTCTTC	CASRRTGSYNEQFF
-	-	TRBV9	TRBJ1-2	TGTGCCAGCAGCGGATCGGGAGAATGGTACACCTTC	CASSGSGEWYTF
TRBD1	-	TRBV5-4	TRBJ1-2	TGTGCCAGCAGCCTATCCGGGACAGACTATGGCTACACCTTC	CASSLSGTDYGYTF
TRBD2	-	TRBV5-1	TRBJ2-1	TGCGCCAGCTTCGAATCTAGCGGGAGCTCCTACAATGAGCAGTTCTTC	CASFESSGSSYNEQFF
-	-	TRBV4-2	TRBJ2-5	TGTGCCAGCAGCCAAGAACCAGGGGACGAGACCCAGTACTTC	CASSQEPGDETQYF
-	-	TRBV14	TRBJ2-1	TGTGCCAGCAGCCAGACTAACCTGCAGGATGAGCAGTTCTTC	CASSQTNLQDEQFF
TRBD2	-	TRBV19	TRBJ2-1	TGTGCCAGTGGACTAGGGGTTTGGCTACCAAATGAGCAGTTCTTC	CASGLGVWLPNEQFF
-	-	TRBV19	TRBJ2-3	TGTGCCAGTAGTGAGGGTGGGGCAGATACGCAGTATTTT	CASSEGGADTQYF
TRBD1	few	TRBV6-5	TRBJ1-5	TGTGCCAGCACCTTGGACAGGTTAAGCAATCAGCCCCAGCATTTT	CASTLDRLSNQPQHF
TRBD1	-	TRBV19	TRBJ1-5	TGTGCCAGTAGGGGACAGGGTGTTCAGCCCCAGCATTTT	CASRGQGVQPQHF
TRBD1	-	TRBV28	TRBJ1-5	TGTGCCAGCAGTTTGGGACAGGAGGGGAATCAGCCCCAGCATTTT	CASSLGQEGNQPQHF
-	-	TRBV6-1	TRBJ1-2	TGTGCCAGCAGTGAATCGAACTATGGCTACACCTTC	CASSESNYGYTF
-	-	TRBV9	TRBJ2-2	TGTGCCAGCACCCGAGGATCAGGGGCCACGAACACCGGGGAGCTGTTTTTT	CASTRGSGATNTGELFF
-	-	TRBV7-3	TRBJ2-4	TGTGCCAGCAGCCCCATGGGGGGGGCTCGGGGCATTCAGTACTTC	CASSPMGGARGIQYF
-	-	TRBV6-5	TRBJ1-1	TGTGCCAGCAGTCAAGGGGTGGTCACTGAAGCTTTCTTT	CASSQGVVTEAFF
TRBD1	-	TRBV29-1	TRBJ2-3	TGCAGCGTTGTACAGGGGGCGGGAGATACGCAGTATTTT	CSVVQGAGDTQYF
TRBD1	-	TRBV5-1	TRBJ2-7	TGCGCCAGCAGCTTGGCCAGGGACAGGGGCTACGAGCAGTACTTC	CASSLARDRGYEQYF
-	-	TRBV5-5	TRBJ1-1	TGTGCCAGCAGCCGAACGGCAGGGGCGAACACTGAAGCTTTCTTT	CASSRTAGANTEAFF
-	-	TRBV28	TRBJ2-7	TGTGCCAGCAGTTTGCCCCCCCCACAGGGTTGGGGCTACGAGCAGTACTTC	CASSLPPPQGWGYEQYF
TRBD2	-	TRBV10-1	TRBJ2-3	TGCGCCAAGATAAAGACTAGCGGGGGAACAGATACGCAGTATTTT	CAKIKTSGGTDTQYF
TRBD2	-	TRBV13	TRBJ2-1	TGTGCCAGCAGCTTTGGTATTAGCGGGGGCTATGAGCAGTTCTTC	CASSFGISGGYEQFF
-	-	TRBV28	TRBJ2-7	TGTGCCAGCAGTTACAGGGACTACGAGCAGTACTTC	CASSYRDYEQYF
-	few	TRBV29-1	TRBJ2-1	TGCAGCGCCCGCGGACAGAACAATGAGCAGTTCTTC	CSARGQNNEQFF
-	once	TRBV2	TRBJ1-5	TGTGCCAGCAGTGTTCAACAGTTGGGCAATCAGCCCCAGCATTTT	CASSVQQLGNQPQHF
-	few	TRBV7-8	TRBJ1-6	TGTGCCAGCAGCTACGCGGGCCGGTCACCCCTCCACTTT	CASSYAGRSPLHF
-	-	TRBV7-8	TRBJ2-7	TGTGCCAGCAGCTTAGCGGGGCGCTCGCCCGAGCAGTACTTC	CASSLAGRSPEQYF
TRBD2	-	TRBV28	TRBJ2-7	TGTGCCACCAAAGCGGGGGGGCGCAGCTCCTACGAGCAGTACTTC	CATKAGGRSSYEQYF
-	-	TRBV5-1	TRBJ1-4	TGCGCCAGCTCCACTGGGCAGGCCGATGAAAAACTGTTTTTT	CASSTGQADEKLFF
-	-	TRBV11-2	TRBJ2-3	TGTGCCAGCAGCTTAGTCCTTCGCACAGATACGCAGTATTTT	CASSLVLRTDTQYF
TRBD2	-	TRBV9	TRBJ2-2	TGTGCCAGCAGCGTAGGGGCTAGCGGGAACACCGGGGAGCTGTTTTTT	CASSVGASGNTGELFF
TRBD1	-	TRBV7-3	TRBJ2-7	TGTGCCAGCAGCCACCCCCTGGGGCGACAGGGAGCCTACGAGCAGTACTTC	CASSHPLGRQGAYEQYF
TRBD1	once	TRBV9	TRBJ2-1	TGTGCCAGCAGCCTAGAGGGACAGATGGATGAGCAGTTCTTC	CASSLEGQMDEQFF
TRBD2	once	TRBV19	TRBJ2-7	TGTGCCAGTAGTCCCCTGCTAGCGGGAGGGCCGCCCCGCGAGCAGTACTTC	CASSPLLAGGPPREQYF
TRBD1	-	TRBV2	TRBJ2-7	TGTGCCAGCAGGACAGGGGGTTACTCCTACGAGCAGTACTTC	CASRTGGYSYEQYF
TRBD1	-	TRBV5-1	TRBJ1-2	TGCGCCAGCAGCTTGGGACAGGGTCATGGCTACACCTTC	CASSLGQGHGYTF
TRBD2	-	TRBV15	TRBJ2-1	TGTGCCACCAGCAGAGCGGCGGGAGGCAATGAGCAGTTCTTC	CATSRAAGGNEQFF
-	-	TRBV6-5	TRBJ2-3	TGTGCCAGCAGACAGGGACTAATGGGCTCAAATACGCAGTATTTT	CASRQGLMGSNTQYF
-	-	TRBV7-2	TRBJ1-1	TGTGCCAGCAGCTCGAGTCGGGGGATCACTGAAGCTTTCTTT	CASSSSRGITEAFF
-	-	TRBV18	TRBJ1-1	TGTGCCAGCTCGAAAATAGGGTCAGCGAGGGAGAACACTGAAGCTTTCTTT	CASSKIGSARENTEAFF
TRBD2	few	TRBV7-3	TRBJ2-1	TGTGCCAGCAGCTCCAACCCGACTAGCTATGCCAATGAGCAGTTCTTC	CASSSNPTSYANEQFF
TRBD1	-	TRBV28	TRBJ2-5	TGTGCCAGCAGTTCCCGGACAGGGGGCCAAGAGACCCAGTACTTC	CASSSRTGGQETQYF
-	few	TRBV28	TRBJ1-1	TGTGCCAGCAGTTCGGGACACGGAAACACTGAAGCTTTCTTT	CASSSGHGNTEAFF